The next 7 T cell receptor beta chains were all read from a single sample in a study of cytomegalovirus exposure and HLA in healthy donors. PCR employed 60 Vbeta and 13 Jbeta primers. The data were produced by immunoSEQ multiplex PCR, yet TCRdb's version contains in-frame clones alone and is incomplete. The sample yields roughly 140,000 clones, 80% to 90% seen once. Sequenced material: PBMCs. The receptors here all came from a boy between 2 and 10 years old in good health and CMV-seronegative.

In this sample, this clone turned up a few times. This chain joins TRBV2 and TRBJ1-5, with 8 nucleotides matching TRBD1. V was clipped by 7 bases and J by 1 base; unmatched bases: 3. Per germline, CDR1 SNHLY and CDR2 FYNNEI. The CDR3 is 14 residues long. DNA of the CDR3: TGTGCCAGCATCGGGACAGGCAGCAATCAGCCCCAGCATTTT. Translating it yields CASIGTGSNQPQHF.

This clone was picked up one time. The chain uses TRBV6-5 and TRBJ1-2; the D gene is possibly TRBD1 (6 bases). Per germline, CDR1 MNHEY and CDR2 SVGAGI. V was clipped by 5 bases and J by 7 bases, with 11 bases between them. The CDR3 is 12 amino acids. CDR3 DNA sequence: TGTGCCAGCAGTCACGAGGGGGTTGGCTACACCTTC. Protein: CASSHEGVGYTF.

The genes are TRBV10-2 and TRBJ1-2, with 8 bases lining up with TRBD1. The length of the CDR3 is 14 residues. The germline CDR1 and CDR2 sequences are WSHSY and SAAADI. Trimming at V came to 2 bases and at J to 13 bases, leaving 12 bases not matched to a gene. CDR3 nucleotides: TGCGCCAGCAGTGAGAGACGACAGGGGCGGAGTAGCACCTTC. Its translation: CASSERRQGRSSTF.

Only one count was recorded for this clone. CDR3: CASSSGTTGLYEQYF. The CDR3 coding sequence is TGTGCCAGCAGTTCGGGAACCACGGGTTTATACGAGCAGTACTTC. The V gene is TRBV27, the J gene TRBJ2-7; D may be TRBD2 (5 bases). The CDR3 sequence is 15 residues long. With 4 bases removed from V and 4 bases from J, the gap between germline ends came to 17 bases. Germline CDR1 and CDR2: MNHEY and SMNVEV (reference sequence).

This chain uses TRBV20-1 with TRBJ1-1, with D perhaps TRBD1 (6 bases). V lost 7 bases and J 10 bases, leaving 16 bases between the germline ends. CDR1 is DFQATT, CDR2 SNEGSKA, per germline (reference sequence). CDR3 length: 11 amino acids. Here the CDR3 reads CSVSRGGPAFF. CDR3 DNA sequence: TGCAGTGTTTCCAGGGGCGGGCCAGCTTTCTTT.

The CDR3 sequence is CASSLSGEDSKAYGQYF. CDR3 sequence (DNA): TGTGCCAGCTCACTATCGGGCGAGGACAGTAAGGCTTATGGGCAGTACTTC. The gene calls are TRBV18 and TRBJ2-7; D perhaps matches TRBD1 (6 bases). Germline assignment: CDR1 KGHSH and CDR2 LQKENI. The CDR3 totals 17 residues. V lost 4 bases, J lost 9 bases, and 28 bases lay in between.

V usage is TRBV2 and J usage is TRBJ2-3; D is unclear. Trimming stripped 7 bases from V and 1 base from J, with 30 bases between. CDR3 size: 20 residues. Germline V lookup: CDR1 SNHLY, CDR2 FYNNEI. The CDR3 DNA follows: TGTGCCAGCACCCCGCTCCCCTTTGTGGGCGACCCCTGGGGCACAGATACGCAGTATTTT. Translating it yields CASTPLPFVGDPWGTDTQYF.